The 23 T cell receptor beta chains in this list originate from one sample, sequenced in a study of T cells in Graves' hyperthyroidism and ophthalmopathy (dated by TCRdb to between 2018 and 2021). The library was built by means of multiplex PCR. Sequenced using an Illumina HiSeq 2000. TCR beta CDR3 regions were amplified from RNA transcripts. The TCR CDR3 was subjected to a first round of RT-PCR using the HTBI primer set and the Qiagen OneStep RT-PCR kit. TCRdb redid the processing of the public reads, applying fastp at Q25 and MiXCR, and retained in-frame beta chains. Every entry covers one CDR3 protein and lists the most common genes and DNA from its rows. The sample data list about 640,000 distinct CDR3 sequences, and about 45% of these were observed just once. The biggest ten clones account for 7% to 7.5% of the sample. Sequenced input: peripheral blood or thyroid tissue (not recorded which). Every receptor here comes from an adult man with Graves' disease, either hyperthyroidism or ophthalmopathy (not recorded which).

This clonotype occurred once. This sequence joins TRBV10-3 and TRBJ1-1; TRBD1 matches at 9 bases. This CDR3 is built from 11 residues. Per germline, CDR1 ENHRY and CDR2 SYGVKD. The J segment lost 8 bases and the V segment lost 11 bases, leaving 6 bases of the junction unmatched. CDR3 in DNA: TGTGCCGGGGACAGGGATGTCGAAGCTTTCTTT. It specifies CAGDRDVEAFF.

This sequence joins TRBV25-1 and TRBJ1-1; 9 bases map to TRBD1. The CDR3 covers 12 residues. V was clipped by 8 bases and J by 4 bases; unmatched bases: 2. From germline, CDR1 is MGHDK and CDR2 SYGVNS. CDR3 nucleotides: TGTGCCAGCTGGGGACAGGGCACTGAAGCTTTCTTT. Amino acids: CASWGQGTEAFF.

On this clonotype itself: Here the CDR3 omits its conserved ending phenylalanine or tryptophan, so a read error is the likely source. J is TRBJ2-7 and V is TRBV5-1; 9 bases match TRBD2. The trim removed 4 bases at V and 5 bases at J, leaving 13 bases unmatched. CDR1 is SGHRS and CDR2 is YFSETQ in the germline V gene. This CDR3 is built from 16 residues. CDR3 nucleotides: TGCGCCAGCAGCCAAGATCACGGGACTAGCATCAACGAGCAGTACTCC. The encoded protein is CASSQDHGTSINEQYS.

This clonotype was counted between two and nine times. The CDR3 reads CASSYSRQGTYEQYF. CDR3 in DNA: TGTGCCAGCAGTTACTCGCGGCAGGGGACCTACGAGCAGTACTTC. The chain combines TRBV6-5 with TRBJ2-7; TRBD1 is a possible D gene (6 bases). The CDR3 is 15 residues long. The germline CDR1 and CDR2 sequences are MNHEY and SVGAGI. Trimming stripped 0 bases from V and 2 bases from J, with 11 bases between.

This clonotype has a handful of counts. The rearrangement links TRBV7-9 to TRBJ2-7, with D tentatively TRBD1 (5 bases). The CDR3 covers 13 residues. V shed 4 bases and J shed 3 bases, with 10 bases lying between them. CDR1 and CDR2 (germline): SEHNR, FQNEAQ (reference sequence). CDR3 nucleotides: TGTGCCAGCAGCTCAGGGTTCGGCTACGAGCAGTACTTC. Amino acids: CASSSGFGYEQYF.

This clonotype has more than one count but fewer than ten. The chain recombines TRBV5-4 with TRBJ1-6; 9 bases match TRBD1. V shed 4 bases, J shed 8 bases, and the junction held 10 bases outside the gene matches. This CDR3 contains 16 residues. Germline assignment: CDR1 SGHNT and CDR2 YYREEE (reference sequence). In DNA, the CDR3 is TGTGCCAGCAGCCAAGATGTCGGACAGGGGTATTCACCCCTCCACTTT. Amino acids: CASSQDVGQGYSPLHF.

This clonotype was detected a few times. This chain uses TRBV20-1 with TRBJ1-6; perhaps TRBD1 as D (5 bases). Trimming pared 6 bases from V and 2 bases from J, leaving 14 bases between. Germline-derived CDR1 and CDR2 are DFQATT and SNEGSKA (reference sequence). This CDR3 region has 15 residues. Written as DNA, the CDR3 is TGCAGTGCCGCGGACACGGGGGCCTATAATTCACCCCTCCACTTT. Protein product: CSAADTGAYNSPLHF.

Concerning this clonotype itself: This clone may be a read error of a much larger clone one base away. CDR3 bases: TGTGCCAGCAGGGCGTCGGGAGGACAGGGTAGAGAAAAACTGTTTTTT. It is translated as CASRASGGQGREKLFF. This chain connects TRBV7-2 to TRBJ1-4, with 8 positions matching TRBD1. The CDR3 has 16 residues. The V gene end was trimmed by 6 bases and the J gene end by 8 bases; junction bases not matched to a gene: 14. Germline CDR1 is SGHTA and CDR2 is FQGNSA.

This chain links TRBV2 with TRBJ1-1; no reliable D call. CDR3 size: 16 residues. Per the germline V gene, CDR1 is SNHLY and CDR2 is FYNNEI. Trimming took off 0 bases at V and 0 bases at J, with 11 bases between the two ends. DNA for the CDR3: TGTGCCAGCAGTGAAGCGCGGCGGCAGCTGAACACTGAAGCTTTCTTT. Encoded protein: CASSEARRQLNTEAFF.

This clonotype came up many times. The DNA of the CDR3 is TGTGCCAGCAGCCCGCAGTTTGGGACACTTAACGAGCAGTACTTC. As protein: CASSPQFGTLNEQYF. V gene TRBV6-6 combines with J gene TRBJ2-7; maybe TRBD1 (6 bases). Trimming took off 6 bases at V and 5 bases at J, with 20 bases between the two ends. The CDR3 spans 15 residues. The germline V gene has CDR1 MNHNY and CDR2 SVGAGI (reference sequence).

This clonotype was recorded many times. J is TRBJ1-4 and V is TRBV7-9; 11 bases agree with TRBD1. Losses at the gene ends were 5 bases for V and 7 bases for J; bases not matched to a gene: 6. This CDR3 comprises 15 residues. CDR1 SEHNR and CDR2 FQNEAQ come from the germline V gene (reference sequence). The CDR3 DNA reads TGTGCCAGCAGCCCAACCGGGACAGGGGGTGAAAAACTGTTTTTT. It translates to CASSPTGTGGEKLFF.

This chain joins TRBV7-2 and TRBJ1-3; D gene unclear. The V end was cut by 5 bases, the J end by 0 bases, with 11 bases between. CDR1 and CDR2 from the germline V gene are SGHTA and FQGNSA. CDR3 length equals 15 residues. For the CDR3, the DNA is TGTGCCAGCAGCCAAGTTGGGAACTCTGGAAACACCATATATTTT. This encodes CASSQVGNSGNTIYF.

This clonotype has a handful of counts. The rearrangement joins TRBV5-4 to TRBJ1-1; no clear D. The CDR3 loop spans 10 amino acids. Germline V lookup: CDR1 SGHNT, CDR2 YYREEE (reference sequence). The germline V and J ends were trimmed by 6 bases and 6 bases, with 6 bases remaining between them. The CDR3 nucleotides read TGTGCCAGCAAAGCTGCTGAAGCTTTCTTT. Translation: CASKAAEAFF.

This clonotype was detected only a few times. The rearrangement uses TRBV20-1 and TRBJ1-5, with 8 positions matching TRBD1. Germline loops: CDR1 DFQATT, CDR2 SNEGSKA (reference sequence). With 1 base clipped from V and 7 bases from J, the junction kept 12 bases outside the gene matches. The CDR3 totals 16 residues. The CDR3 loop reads CSARGSGTGTEQPQHF. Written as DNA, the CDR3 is TGCAGTGCTAGAGGATCCGGGACAGGCACGGAGCAGCCCCAGCATTTT.

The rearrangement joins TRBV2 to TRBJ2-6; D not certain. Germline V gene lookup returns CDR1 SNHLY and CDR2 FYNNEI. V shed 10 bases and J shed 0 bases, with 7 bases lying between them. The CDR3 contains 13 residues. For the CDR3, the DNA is TGTGCCACCAAGCACTCTGGGGCCAACGTCCTGACTTTC. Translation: CATKHSGANVLTF.

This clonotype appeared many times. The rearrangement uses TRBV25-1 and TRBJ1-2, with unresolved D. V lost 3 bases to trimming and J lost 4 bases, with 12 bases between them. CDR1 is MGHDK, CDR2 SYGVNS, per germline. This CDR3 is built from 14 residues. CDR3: CASSEGSFVYGYTF. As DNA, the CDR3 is TGTGCCAGCAGTGAGGGGAGCTTCGTCTATGGCTACACCTTC.

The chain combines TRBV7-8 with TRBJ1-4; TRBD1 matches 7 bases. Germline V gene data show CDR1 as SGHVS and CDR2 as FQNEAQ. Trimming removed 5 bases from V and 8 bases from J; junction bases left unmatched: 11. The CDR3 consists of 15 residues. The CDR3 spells CASSPLQGNYEKLFF. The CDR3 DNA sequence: TGTGCCAGCAGCCCGCTACAGGGGAACTACGAAAAACTGTTTTTT.

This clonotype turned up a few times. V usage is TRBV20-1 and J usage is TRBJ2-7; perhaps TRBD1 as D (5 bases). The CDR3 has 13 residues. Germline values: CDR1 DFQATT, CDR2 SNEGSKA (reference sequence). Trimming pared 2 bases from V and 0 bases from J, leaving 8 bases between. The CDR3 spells CSARQGSSYEQYF. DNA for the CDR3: TGCAGTGCTAGACAGGGCAGCTCCTACGAGCAGTACTTC.

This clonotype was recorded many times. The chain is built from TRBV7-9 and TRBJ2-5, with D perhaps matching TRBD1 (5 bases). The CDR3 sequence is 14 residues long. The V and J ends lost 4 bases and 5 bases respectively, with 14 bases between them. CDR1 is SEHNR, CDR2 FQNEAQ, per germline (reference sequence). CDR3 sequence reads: CASSSSWGTETQYF. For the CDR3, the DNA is TGTGCCAGCAGCTCCTCTTGGGGCACGGAGACCCAGTACTTC.

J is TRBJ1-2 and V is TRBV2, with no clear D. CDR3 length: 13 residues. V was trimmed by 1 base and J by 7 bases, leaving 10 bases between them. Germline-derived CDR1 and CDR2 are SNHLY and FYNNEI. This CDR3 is CASSEGDAGGYTF. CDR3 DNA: TGTGCCAGCAGTGAAGGGGATGCGGGTGGCTACACCTTC.

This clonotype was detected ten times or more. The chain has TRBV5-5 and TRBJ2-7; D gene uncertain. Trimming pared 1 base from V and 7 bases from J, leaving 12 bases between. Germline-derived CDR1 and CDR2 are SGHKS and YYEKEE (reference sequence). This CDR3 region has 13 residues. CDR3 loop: CASSLRSLREQYF. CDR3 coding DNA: TGTGCCAGCAGCTTGCGGTCGCTGAGGGAGCAGTACTTC.

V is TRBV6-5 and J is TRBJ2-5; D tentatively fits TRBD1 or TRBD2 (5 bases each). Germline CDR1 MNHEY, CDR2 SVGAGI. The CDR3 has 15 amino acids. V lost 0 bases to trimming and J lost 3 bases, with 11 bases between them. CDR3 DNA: TGTGCCAGCAGTTACTCGAGGGGAAGCAAAGAGACCCAGTACTTC. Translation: CASSYSRGSKETQYF.

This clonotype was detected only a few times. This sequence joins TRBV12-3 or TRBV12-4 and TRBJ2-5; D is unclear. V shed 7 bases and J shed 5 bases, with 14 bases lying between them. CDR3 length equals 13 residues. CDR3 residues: CASKTGVGETQYF. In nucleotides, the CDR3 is TGTGCCAGCAAGACCGGCGTTGGGGAGACCCAGTACTTC.